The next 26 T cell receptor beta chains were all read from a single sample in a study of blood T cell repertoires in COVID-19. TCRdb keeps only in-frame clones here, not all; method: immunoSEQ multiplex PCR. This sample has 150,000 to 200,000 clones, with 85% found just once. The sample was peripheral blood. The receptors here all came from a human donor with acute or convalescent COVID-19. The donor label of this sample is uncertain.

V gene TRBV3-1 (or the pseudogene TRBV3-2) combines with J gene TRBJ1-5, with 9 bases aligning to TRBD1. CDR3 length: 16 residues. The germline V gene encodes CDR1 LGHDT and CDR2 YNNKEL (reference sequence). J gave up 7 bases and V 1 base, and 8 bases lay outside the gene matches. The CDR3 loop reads CASSQGPGTGKQPQHF. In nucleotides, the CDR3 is TGTGCCAGCAGCCAAGGGCCCGGGACAGGGAAACAGCCCCAGCATTTT.

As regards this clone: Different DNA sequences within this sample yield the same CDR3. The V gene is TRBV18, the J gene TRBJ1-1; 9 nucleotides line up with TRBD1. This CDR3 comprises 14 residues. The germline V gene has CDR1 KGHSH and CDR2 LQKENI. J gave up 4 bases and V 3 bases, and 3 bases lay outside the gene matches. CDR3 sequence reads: CASSPDRGITEAFF. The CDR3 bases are TGTGCCAGCTCACCGGACAGGGGAATCACTGAAGCTTTCTTT.

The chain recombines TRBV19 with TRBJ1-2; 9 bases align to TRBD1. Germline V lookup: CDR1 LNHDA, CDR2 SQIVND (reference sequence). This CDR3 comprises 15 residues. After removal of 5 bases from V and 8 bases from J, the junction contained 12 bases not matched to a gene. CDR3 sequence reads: CASSSHSQGARGYTF. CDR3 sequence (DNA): TGTGCCAGTAGTTCACACTCACAGGGGGCGCGCGGCTACACCTTC. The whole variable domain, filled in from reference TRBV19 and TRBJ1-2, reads DGGITQSPKYLFRKEGQNVTLSCEQNLNHDAMYWYRQDPGQGLRLIYYSQIVNDFQKGDIAEGYSVSREKKESFPLTVTSAQKNPTAFYLCASSSHSQGARGYTFGSGTRLTVV.

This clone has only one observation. Here the CDR3 DNA reads TGTGCCTGGAGTCGGGACAGGGGGAACGAAAAACTGTTTTTT. Residues: CAWSRDRGNEKLFF. This chain joins TRBV30 and TRBJ1-4; 11 nucleotides match TRBD1. Looked up from germline, CDR1 is GTSNPN and CDR2 is SVGIG (reference sequence). V was clipped by 2 bases and J by 8 bases; unmatched bases: 4. CDR3 length equals 14 residues.

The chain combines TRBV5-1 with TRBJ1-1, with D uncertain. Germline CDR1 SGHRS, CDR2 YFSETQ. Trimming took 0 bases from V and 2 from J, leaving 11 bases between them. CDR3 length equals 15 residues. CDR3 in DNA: TGCGCCAGCAGCTTGGGGCAGGTCATTAACACTGAAGCTTTCTTT. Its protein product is CASSLGQVINTEAFF.

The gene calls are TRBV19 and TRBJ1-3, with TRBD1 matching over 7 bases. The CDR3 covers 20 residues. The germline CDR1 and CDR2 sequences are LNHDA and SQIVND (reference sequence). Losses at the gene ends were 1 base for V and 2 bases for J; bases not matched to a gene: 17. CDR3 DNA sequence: TGTGCCAGTAGTATAGGCCTTGGACAGGAAGCCTCGAAAGCTGGAAACACCATATATTTT. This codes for CASSIGLGQEASKAGNTIYF. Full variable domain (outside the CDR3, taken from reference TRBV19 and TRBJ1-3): DGGITQSPKYLFRKEGQNVTLSCEQNLNHDAMYWYRQDPGQGLRLIYYSQIVNDFQKGDIAEGYSVSREKKESFPLTVTSAQKNPTAFYLCASSIGLGQEASKAGNTIYFGEGSWLTVV.

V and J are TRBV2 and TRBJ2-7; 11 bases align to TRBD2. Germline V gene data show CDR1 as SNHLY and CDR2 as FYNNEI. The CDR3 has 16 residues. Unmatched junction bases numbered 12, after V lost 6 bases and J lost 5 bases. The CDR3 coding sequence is TGTGCCAGCAGCCTCGGCTTAGCGGGGGGGCCGGACGAGCAGTACTTC. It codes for CASSLGLAGGPDEQYF.

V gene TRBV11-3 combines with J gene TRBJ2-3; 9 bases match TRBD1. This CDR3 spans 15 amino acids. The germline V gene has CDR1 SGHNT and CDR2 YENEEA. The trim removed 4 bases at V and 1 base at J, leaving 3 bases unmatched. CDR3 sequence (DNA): TGTGCCAGCAGCTCGTGGACAGGGGGCACAGATACGCAGTATTTT. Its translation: CASSSWTGGTDTQYF.

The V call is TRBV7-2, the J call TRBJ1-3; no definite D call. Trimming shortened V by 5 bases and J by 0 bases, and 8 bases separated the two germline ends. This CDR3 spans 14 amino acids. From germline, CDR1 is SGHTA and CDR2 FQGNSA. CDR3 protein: CASSRLVSGNTIYF. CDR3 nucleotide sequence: TGTGCCAGCAGCAGACTGGTCTCTGGAAACACCATATATTTT.

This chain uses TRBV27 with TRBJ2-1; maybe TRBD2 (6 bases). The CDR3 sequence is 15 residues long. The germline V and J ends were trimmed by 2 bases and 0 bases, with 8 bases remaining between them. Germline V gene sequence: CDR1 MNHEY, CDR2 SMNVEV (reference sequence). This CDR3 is CASSLIGGSYNEQFF. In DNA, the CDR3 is TGTGCCAGCAGTTTAATCGGGGGCTCCTACAATGAGCAGTTCTTC.

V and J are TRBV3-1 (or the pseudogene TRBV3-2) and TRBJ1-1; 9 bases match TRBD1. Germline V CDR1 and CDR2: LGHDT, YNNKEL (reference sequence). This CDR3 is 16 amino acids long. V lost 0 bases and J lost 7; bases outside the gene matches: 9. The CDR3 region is CASSQDWDRVKGEAFF. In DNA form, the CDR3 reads TGTGCCAGCAGCCAAGATTGGGACAGGGTAAAAGGTGAAGCTTTCTTT.

CDR3 loop: CASSLDPLNTEAFF. In nucleotides, the CDR3 is TGCGCCAGCAGCCTAGACCCTTTGAACACTGAAGCTTTCTTT. This chain connects TRBV5-1 to TRBJ1-1, with D hard to call. The CDR3 is 14 residues long. Germline CDR1 SGHRS, CDR2 YFSETQ. Trimming took off 4 bases at V and 0 bases at J, with 10 bases between the two ends.

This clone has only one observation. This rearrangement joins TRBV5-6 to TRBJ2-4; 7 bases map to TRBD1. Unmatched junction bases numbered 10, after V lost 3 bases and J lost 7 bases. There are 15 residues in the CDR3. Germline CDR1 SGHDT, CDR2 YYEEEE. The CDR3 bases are TGTGCCAGCAGCTCCCTGGTTCAACAGGGGAACATTCAGTACTTC. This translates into CASSSLVQQGNIQYF. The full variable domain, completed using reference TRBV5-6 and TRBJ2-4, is DAGVTQSPTHLIKTRGQQVTLRCSPKSGHDTVSWYQQALGQGPQFIFQYYEEEERQRGNFPDRFSGHQFPNYSSELNVNALLLGDSALYLCASSSLVQQGNIQYFGAGTRLSVL.

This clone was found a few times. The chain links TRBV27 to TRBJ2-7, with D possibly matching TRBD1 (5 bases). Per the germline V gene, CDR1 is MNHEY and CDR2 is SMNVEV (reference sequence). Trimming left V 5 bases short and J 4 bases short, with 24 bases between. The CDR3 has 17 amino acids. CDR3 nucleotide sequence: TGTGCCAGCAGTCCCACCAGGACACGAACCTCGTCTTACGAGCAGTACTTC. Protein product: CASSPTRTRTSSYEQYF.

The CDR3 DNA reads as TGCGCCAGCAGCCAACAGGCCACAGATACGCAGTATTTT. Its translation: CASSQQATDTQYF. The J gene is TRBJ2-3, the V gene TRBV4-1; D not certain. Germline CDR1 and CDR2: MGHRA and YSYEKL. This CDR3 has 13 residues. Trimming took 2 bases from V and 2 from J, leaving 5 bases between them.

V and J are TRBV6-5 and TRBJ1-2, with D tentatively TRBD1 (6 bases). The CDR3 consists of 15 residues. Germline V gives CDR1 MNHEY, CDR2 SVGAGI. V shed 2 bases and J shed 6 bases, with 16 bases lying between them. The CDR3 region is CASSYRNTGTHGYTF. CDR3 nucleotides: TGTGCCAGCAGTTACAGGAATACAGGGACCCATGGCTACACCTTC.

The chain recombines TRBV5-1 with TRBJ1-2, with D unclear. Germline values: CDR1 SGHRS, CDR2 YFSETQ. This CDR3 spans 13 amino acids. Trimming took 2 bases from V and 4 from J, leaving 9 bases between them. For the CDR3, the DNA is TGCGCCAGCAGCTTAGACATTCCCTATGGCTACACCTTC. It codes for CASSLDIPYGYTF.

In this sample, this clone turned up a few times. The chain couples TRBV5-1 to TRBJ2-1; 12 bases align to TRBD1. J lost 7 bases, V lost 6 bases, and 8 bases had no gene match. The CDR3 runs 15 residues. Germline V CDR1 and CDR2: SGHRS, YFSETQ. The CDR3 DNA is TGCGCCAGCATCCGGGACAGGGGGCCGTTGAATGAGCAGTTCTTC. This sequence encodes CASIRDRGPLNEQFF.

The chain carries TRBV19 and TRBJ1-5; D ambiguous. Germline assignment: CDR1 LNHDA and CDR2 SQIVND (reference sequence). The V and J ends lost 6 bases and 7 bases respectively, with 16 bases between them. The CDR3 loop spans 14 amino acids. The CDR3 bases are TGTGCCAGTAGGGCGGACGGGAGACTACAGCCCCAGCATTTT. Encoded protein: CASRADGRLQPQHF.

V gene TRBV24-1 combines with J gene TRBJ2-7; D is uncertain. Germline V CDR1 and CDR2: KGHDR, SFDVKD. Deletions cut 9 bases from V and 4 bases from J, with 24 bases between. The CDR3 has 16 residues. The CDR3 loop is CATDCCFSTLVYEQYF. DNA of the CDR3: TGTGCCACCGACTGTTGCTTTAGCACCCTAGTTTACGAGCAGTACTTC.

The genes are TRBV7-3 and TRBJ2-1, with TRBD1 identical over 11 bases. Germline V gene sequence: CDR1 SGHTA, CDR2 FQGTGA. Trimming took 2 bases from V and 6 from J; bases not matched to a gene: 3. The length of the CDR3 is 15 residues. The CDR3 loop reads CASSLGGQGANEQFF. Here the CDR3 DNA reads TGTGCCAGCAGCTTAGGCGGACAGGGGGCCAATGAGCAGTTCTTC.

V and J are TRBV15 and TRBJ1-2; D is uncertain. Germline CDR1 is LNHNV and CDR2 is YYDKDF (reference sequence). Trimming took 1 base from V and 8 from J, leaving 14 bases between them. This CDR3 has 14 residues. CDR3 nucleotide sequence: TGTGCCACCAGCAGAGTAGAAACAGCTGGCGGCTACACCTTC. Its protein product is CATSRVETAGGYTF. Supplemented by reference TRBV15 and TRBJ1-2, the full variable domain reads DAMVIQNPRYQVTQFGKPVTLSCSQTLNHNVMYWYQQKSSQAPKLLFHYYDKDFNNEADTPDNFQSRRPNTSFCFLDIRSPGLGDTAMYLCATSRVETAGGYTFGSGTRLTVV.

CDR3 sequence: CASSLQGRGEKLFF. The CDR3 DNA is TGCGCCAGCAGCCTACAGGGTCGGGGCGAAAAACTGTTTTTT. The chain is built from TRBV4-3 and TRBJ1-4, with D maybe TRBD1 (6 bases). Germline CDR1 reads LGHNA; CDR2 reads YSLEER. The CDR3 loop spans 14 amino acids. V was pared by 4 bases and J by 8 bases, with 14 bases between.

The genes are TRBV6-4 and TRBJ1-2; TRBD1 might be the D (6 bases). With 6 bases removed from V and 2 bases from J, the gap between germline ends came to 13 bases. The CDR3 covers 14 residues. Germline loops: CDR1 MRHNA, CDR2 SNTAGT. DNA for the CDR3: TGTGCCAGCAGGAAGGGGACACTCAACTATGGCTACACCTTC. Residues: CASRKGTLNYGYTF.

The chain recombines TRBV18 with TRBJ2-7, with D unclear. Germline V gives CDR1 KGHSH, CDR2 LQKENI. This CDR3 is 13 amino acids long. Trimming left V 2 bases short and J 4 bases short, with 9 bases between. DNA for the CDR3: TGTGCCAGCTCACCAGCGAACCAATACGAGCAGTACTTC. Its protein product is CASSPANQYEQYF.

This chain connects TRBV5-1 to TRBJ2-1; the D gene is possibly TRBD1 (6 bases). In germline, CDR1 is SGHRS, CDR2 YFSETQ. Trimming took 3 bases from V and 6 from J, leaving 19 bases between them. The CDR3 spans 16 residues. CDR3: CASSSNTGTLSNEQFF. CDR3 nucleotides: TGCGCCAGCAGCTCGAACACAGGGACGCTGAGCAATGAGCAGTTCTTC. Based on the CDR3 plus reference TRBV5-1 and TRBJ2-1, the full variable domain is KAGVTQTPRYLIKTRGQQVTLSCSPISGHRSVSWYQQTPGQGLQFLFEYFSETQRNKGNFPGRFSGRQFSNSRSEMNVSTLELGDSALYLCASSSNTGTLSNEQFFGPGTRLTVL.